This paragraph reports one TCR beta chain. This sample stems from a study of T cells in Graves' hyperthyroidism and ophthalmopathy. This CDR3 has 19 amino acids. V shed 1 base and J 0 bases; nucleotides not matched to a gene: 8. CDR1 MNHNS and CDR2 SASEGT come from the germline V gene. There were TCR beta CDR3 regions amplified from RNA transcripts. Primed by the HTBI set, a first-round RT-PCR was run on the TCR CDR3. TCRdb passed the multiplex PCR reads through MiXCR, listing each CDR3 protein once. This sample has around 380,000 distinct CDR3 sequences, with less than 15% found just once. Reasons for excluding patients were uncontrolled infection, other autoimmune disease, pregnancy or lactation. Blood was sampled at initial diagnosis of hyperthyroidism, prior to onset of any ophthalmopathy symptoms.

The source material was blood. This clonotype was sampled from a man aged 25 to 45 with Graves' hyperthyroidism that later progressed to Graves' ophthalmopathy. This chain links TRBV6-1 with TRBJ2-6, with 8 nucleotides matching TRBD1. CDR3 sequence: CASSEEGWTGNSGANVLTF. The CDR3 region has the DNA TGTGCCAGCAGTGAAGAGGGGTGGACAGGGAACTCTGGGGCCAACGTCCTGACTTTC.